This T cell receptor beta chain was captured in a study of T-cell memory formation after mild COVID-19. Regarding the study as a whole: The study detected some responding clones in pre-infection memory, suggesting cross-reactive memory joined.

In this sample, this clonotype turned up a few times. The antigen is unknown. V shed 8 bases and J shed 1 base, with 17 bases lying between them. Germline CDR1 reads SGHVS; CDR2 reads FQNEAQ. This CDR3 is built from 15 residues. MiXCR, applied by TCRdb to the 5' RACE reads, yields one record per CDR3 protein. The sample consists of around 200,000 distinct CDR3 sequences, 18% of them appearing once. The clonotype originates from a man younger than 35 who had mild COVID-19 (a few samples of this study predate the infection). Cell type and time point are not known. This rearrangement joins TRBV7-8 to TRBJ1-1; D is perhaps TRBD1 (6 bases). The sequencing sample was made of PBMCs or a T cell subset sorted from them (not recorded which). CDR3 in DNA: TGTGCCAGCTCGGAGGGGGACACAAGGAACACTGAAGCTTTCTTT. Its translation is CASSEGDTRNTEAFF.